The next 32 T cell receptor beta chains were all read from a single sample in a study of blood T cell repertoires in COVID-19 (dated by TCRdb to about 2020). Libraries were built with the immunoSEQ multiplex PCR assay. What TCRdb holds here is the immuneACCESS table cut down to in-frame rearrangements. Part of the clones is not present; checked against another copy, under half of the missing clones reflect an unresolved V gene, and the others are unexplained. The sample table lists roughly 74,000 clones, 70% to 90% of them with a count of one. Together, the top ten hold more than 2.5% of the sample. Sequenced sample: peripheral blood. The receptors here all came from a man between 70 and 80 years old with active or convalescent COVID-19.

The chain joins TRBV9 to TRBJ1-1; no clear D gene. This CDR3 contains 14 residues. Germline assignment: CDR1 SGDLS and CDR2 YYNGEE. V lost 0 bases and J lost 1, with 7 bases in between. The CDR3 coding sequence is TGTGCCAGCAGCGTAGCCCTCGGGAACACTGAAGCTTTCTTT. Translated: CASSVALGNTEAFF.

The chain couples TRBV30 to TRBJ1-4; TRBD1 matches at 9 bases. Germline V gene lookup returns CDR1 GTSNPN and CDR2 SVGIG (reference sequence). Trimming took 3 bases from V and 10 from J; bases not matched to a gene: 15. The CDR3 is 16 amino acids. The CDR3 DNA reads TGTGCCTGGAGCTCTACCCCGGGACAGGGAGGAGGAAAACTGTTTTTT. Amino acids: CAWSSTPGQGGGKLFF. The full variable domain, rest sourced from reference TRBV30 and TRBJ1-4, is SQTIHQWPATLVQPVGSPLSLECTVEGTSNPNLYWYRQAAGRGLQLLFYSVGIGQISSEVPQNLSASRPQDRQFILSSKKLLLSDSGFYLCAWSSTPGQGGGKLFFGSGTQLSVL.

The sample holds one count of this clone. V gene TRBV7-8 combines with J gene TRBJ2-5; no firm D call. V was cut by 6 bases and J by 5 bases, with 10 bases left in between. The CDR3 extends over 12 amino acids. The germline CDR1 and CDR2 sequences are SGHVS and FQNEAQ. CDR3 nucleotide sequence: TGTGCCAGCAGTCCATCGCGTGAGACCCAGTACTTC. This sequence encodes CASSPSRETQYF.

This chain links TRBV28 with TRBJ1-5; D not certain. Trimming took off 6 bases at V and 4 bases at J, with 7 bases between the two ends. The germline gives CDR1 MDHEN, CDR2 SYDVKM. The CDR3 consists of 12 residues. The CDR3 coding sequence is TGTGCCAGCAGAGCGTCGAATCAGCCCCAGCATTTT. Its translation: CASRASNQPQHF.

The genes are TRBV6-2 or TRBV6-3 and TRBJ1-4; D is uncertain. The CDR3 consists of 15 residues. With 4 bases removed from V and 0 bases from J, the gap between germline ends came to 9 bases. Germline V lookup: CDR1 MNHEY, CDR2 SVGEGT. CDR3: CASSSRGSTNEKLFF. DNA for the CDR3: TGTGCCAGCAGTTCTCGGGGTTCAACTAATGAAAAACTGTTTTTT.

The chain is built from TRBV3-1 (or the pseudogene TRBV3-2) and TRBJ1-2; D perhaps matches TRBD1 (5 bases). Trimming pared 1 base from V and 7 bases from J, leaving 13 bases between. CDR3 length equals 14 residues. Germline V gives CDR1 LGHDT, CDR2 YNNKEL (reference sequence). The CDR3 reads CASSQGGQGLGYTF. The CDR3 DNA follows: TGTGCCAGCAGCCAAGGAGGTCAGGGACTTGGCTACACCTTC.

This clone was observed a few times. The chain employs TRBV15 and TRBJ1-3; D gene uncertain. The ends were cut back, 1 base at V and 0 bases at J, with 10 bases in the middle. CDR3 length: 16 residues. Germline-derived CDR1 and CDR2 are LNHNV and YYDKDF (reference sequence). CDR3: CATSRGGSSSGNTIYF. As DNA, the CDR3 is TGTGCCACCAGCAGAGGCGGCTCAAGCTCTGGAAACACCATATATTTT.

V and J are TRBV6-6 and TRBJ2-1; 13 bases map to TRBD2. Germline CDR1 MNHNY, CDR2 SVGAGI (reference sequence). This CDR3 has 16 amino acids. V gave up 5 bases and J gave up 4 bases; unmatched junction bases: 5. DNA of the CDR3: TGTGCCAGCAGTGTGACTAGCGGGAGGCTTTACAATGAGCAGTTCTTC. Translation gives CASSVTSGRLYNEQFF.

The rearrangement links TRBV6-2 or TRBV6-3 to TRBJ1-1, with 7 bases lining up with TRBD1. Germline V gene sequence: CDR1 MNHEY, CDR2 SVGEGT. Unmatched junction bases numbered 15, after V lost 6 bases and J lost 5 bases. There are 16 residues in the CDR3. CDR3 amino acids: CASSIGTAPGWTEAFF. As DNA, the CDR3 is TGTGCCAGCAGCATCGGGACAGCCCCCGGATGGACTGAAGCTTTCTTT.

This chain uses TRBV15 with TRBJ2-1; 9 nucleotides match TRBD1. Germline CDR1 reads LNHNV; CDR2 reads YYDKDF (reference sequence). The CDR3 length is 16 residues. With 3 bases clipped from V and 3 bases from J, the junction kept 6 bases outside the gene matches. CDR3 protein: CATSSSTTGGYNEQFF. CDR3 coding DNA: TGTGCCACCAGCAGTTCTACGACAGGGGGCTACAATGAGCAGTTCTTC.

This rearrangement joins TRBV15 to TRBJ2-5, with 12 bases aligning to TRBD2. CDR3 length equals 16 residues. Germline V gene lookup returns CDR1 LNHNV and CDR2 YYDKDF (reference sequence). Trimming at V came to 1 base and at J to 7 bases, leaving 7 bases not matched to a gene. The chain's CDR3 is CATSRGTSGAQGTQYF. CDR3 coding DNA: TGTGCCACCAGCAGAGGGACTAGCGGGGCTCAGGGGACCCAGTACTTC.

The chain couples TRBV7-2 to TRBJ2-1; the match to TRBD2 covers 9 bases. Unmatched junction bases numbered 9, after V lost 1 base and J lost 8 bases. Germline V gene sequence: CDR1 SGHTA, CDR2 FQGNSA. This CDR3 has 16 amino acids. The CDR3: CASSLGPGLARDEQFF. DNA of the CDR3: TGTGCCAGCAGCTTAGGCCCGGGACTAGCAAGGGATGAGCAGTTCTTC.

The chain carries TRBV2 and TRBJ1-6; possibly TRBD1 for D (6 bases). The CDR3 is made up of 13 amino acids. CDR1 is SNHLY and CDR2 is FYNNEI in the germline V gene. The V end was cut by 4 bases, the J end by 6 bases, with 7 bases between. CDR3 loop: CASSGQANSPLHF. The CDR3 coding sequence is TGTGCCAGCAGTGGACAGGCTAATTCACCCCTCCACTTT.

This clone was observed a few times. This chain uses TRBV7-8 with TRBJ2-1, with TRBD2 matching over 11 bases. V gave up 4 bases and J gave up 1 base; unmatched junction bases: 3. CDR1 is SGHVS and CDR2 is FQNEAQ in the germline V gene. The CDR3 runs 16 residues. The CDR3 loop reads CASSSASGRSYNEQFF. The CDR3 DNA is TGTGCCAGCAGCTCCGCTAGCGGGAGGTCCTACAATGAGCAGTTCTTC.

V is TRBV24-1 and J is TRBJ2-5; 9 nucleotides agree with TRBD2. From germline, CDR1 is KGHDR and CDR2 SFDVKD. The J segment lost 13 bases and the V segment lost 3 bases, leaving 14 bases of the junction unmatched. CDR3 size: 15 residues. The CDR3 sequence: CATSDALGGGRALYF. DNA for the CDR3: TGTGCCACCAGTGATGCCCTCGGGGGCGGGAGGGCCCTGTACTTC.

This chain uses TRBV5-1 with TRBJ2-3; D is uncertain. Germline V gives CDR1 SGHRS, CDR2 YFSETQ. The CDR3 has 15 residues. The germline V and J ends were trimmed by 0 bases and 3 bases, with 11 bases remaining between them. The CDR3 DNA reads TGCGCCAGCAGCTTGGAGGAGAAAGAAACAGATACGCAGTATTTT. This codes for CASSLEEKETDTQYF.

With respect to this clone: Sequence at one end of the junction differs from germline and may be a read error. CDR3 nucleotide sequence: TGCACCAGCAGTGACGCGGGGGCATCCTACAATGAGCAGTTCTTC. This sequence encodes CTSSDAGASYNEQFF. The chain couples TRBV10-2 to TRBJ2-1; possibly TRBD2 for D (7 bases). Germline V gene sequence: CDR1 WSHSY, CDR2 SAAADI. The CDR3 is made up of 15 amino acids.

The CDR3 coding sequence is TGTGCCAGCAGCCCAAGGAGGGGAACTGAAGCTTTCTTT. Amino acids: CASSPRRGTEAFF. The chain is built from TRBV3-1 (or the pseudogene TRBV3-2) and TRBJ1-1, with D perhaps TRBD1 (5 bases). This CDR3 is built from 13 residues. Trimming stripped 4 bases from V and 5 bases from J, with 11 bases between. CDR1 and CDR2 from the germline V gene are LGHDT and YNNKEL (reference sequence).

This clone was recorded once. The V gene is TRBV10-3, the J gene TRBJ1-1; 7 positions agree with TRBD1. V dropped 11 bases and J dropped 4; count of bases not matched to a gene: 4. The CDR3 runs to 11 residues. Germline values: CDR1 ENHRY, CDR2 SYGVKD. The DNA of the CDR3 is TGTGCCTCACAGGGGATCACTGAAGCTTTCTTT. Translated, it gives CASQGITEAFF.

J is TRBJ2-1 and V is TRBV5-1, with TRBD1 identical over 8 bases. After removal of 5 bases from V and 3 bases from J, the junction contained 4 bases not matched to a gene. Germline V CDR1 and CDR2: SGHRS, YFSETQ. The length of the CDR3 is 14 residues. The CDR3 region has the DNA TGCGCCAGCAGGAGGGACAGGATCTACAATGAGCAGTTCTTC. As protein: CASRRDRIYNEQFF.

The CDR3 reads CSSLLAGEETQYF. The CDR3 DNA sequence: TGCAGCTCCCTTTTAGCGGGAGAGGAGACCCAGTACTTC. The gene calls are TRBV29-1 and TRBJ2-5, with TRBD2 identical over 9 bases. CDR3 length: 13 amino acids. Germline loops: CDR1 SQVTM, CDR2 ANQGSEA. Germline trimming cut 8 bases from V and 5 bases from J; bases unmatched to any gene: 9. Full variable domain (rest looked up from reference TRBV29-1 and TRBJ2-5): SAVISQKPSRDICQRGTSLTIQCQVDSQVTMMFWYRQQPGQSLTLIATANQGSEATYESGFVIDKFPISRPNLTFSTLTVSNMSPEDSSIYLCSSLLAGEETQYFGPGTRLLVL.

This chain uses TRBV11-2 with TRBJ1-1; 7 bases match TRBD1. The CDR3 runs to 15 residues. Germline lookup yields CDR1 SGHAT and CDR2 FQNNGV. The ends lost 5 bases at V and 0 bases at J; junction bases unmatched: 6. DNA of the CDR3: TGTGCCAGCAGCCCAGGGGGAAGGATGAACACTGAAGCTTTCTTT. Encoded protein: CASSPGGRMNTEAFF.

The chain employs TRBV7-2 and TRBJ2-5; TRBD2 aligns across 8 bases. The CDR3 loop spans 15 amino acids. After removal of 5 bases from V and 5 bases from J, the junction contained 10 bases not matched to a gene. Germline V gene data show CDR1 as SGHTA and CDR2 as FQGNSA. The DNA of the CDR3 is TGTGCCAGCAGCCTCACGCGGGGGGCACAGGAGACCCAGTACTTC. It codes for CASSLTRGAQETQYF. Variable domain in full (rest from reference TRBV7-2 and TRBJ2-5): GAGVSQSPSNKVTEKGKDVELRCDPISGHTALYWYRQSLGQGLEFLIYFQGNSAPDKSGLPSDRFSAERTGGSVSTLTIQRTQQEDSAVYLCASSLTRGAQETQYFGPGTRLLVL.

This rearrangement joins TRBV5-4 to TRBJ2-1; 11 bases agree with TRBD2. Germline CDR1 SGHNT, CDR2 YYREEE (reference sequence). V lost 3 bases to trimming and J lost 5 bases; unmatched junction nucleotides: 10. The length of the CDR3 is 17 residues. This chain's CDR3 is CASSSRPLAGGHNEQFF. The CDR3 DNA is TGTGCCAGCAGCTCCCGCCCCCTAGCGGGAGGCCACAATGAGCAGTTCTTC.

The V call is TRBV5-4, the J call TRBJ1-5; 9 nucleotides match TRBD1. The CDR3 runs 15 residues. J lost 2 bases, V lost 1 base, and 1 base had no gene match. Germline CDR1 reads SGHNT; CDR2 reads YYREEE (reference sequence). The DNA for the CDR3 is TGTGCCAGCAGCTTGACAGGGGGCGGCAATCAGCCCCAGCATTTT. Translation gives CASSLTGGGNQPQHF.

The chain uses TRBV10-3 and TRBJ2-3; 7 positions agree with TRBD2. Germline V gene lookup returns CDR1 ENHRY and CDR2 SYGVKD. The trim removed 0 bases at V and 9 bases at J, leaving 9 bases unmatched. This CDR3 region has 15 residues. CDR3 nucleotides: TGTGCCATCAGTGAGTCTGCTAGCGGTTCTCACACGCAGTATTTT. It translates to CAISESASGSHTQYF.

The chain couples TRBV19 to TRBJ1-5, with TRBD1 as a possible D gene (5 bases). V was trimmed by 6 bases and J by 2 bases, leaving 14 bases between them. The CDR3 runs to 15 residues. CDR1 and CDR2 (germline): LNHDA, SQIVND (reference sequence). This CDR3 reads CASRSPRAGNQPQHF. As DNA, the CDR3 is TGTGCCAGTAGGTCCCCCAGGGCGGGCAATCAGCCCCAGCATTTT.

The gene calls are TRBV28 and TRBJ2-1; 16 bases align to TRBD2. Germline loops: CDR1 MDHEN, CDR2 SYDVKM. This CDR3 spans 17 amino acids. V lost 5 bases and J lost 5; bases outside the gene matches: 6. In DNA, the CDR3 is TGTGCCAGCAGTGCTGGGACTAGCGGGAGGGCCGACAATGAGCAGTTCTTC. The encoded protein is CASSAGTSGRADNEQFF.

V usage is TRBV18 and J usage is TRBJ2-3; tentatively, D is TRBD1 (5 bases). The V and J ends lost 2 bases and 0 bases respectively, with 9 bases between them. Germline-derived CDR1 and CDR2 are KGHSH and LQKENI. The CDR3 runs 15 residues. CDR3 sequence reads: CASSPETASTDTQYF. As DNA, the CDR3 is TGTGCCAGCTCACCAGAGACAGCTAGCACAGATACGCAGTATTTT.

CDR3 region: CASSTETQRTSGRSEQFF. CDR3 nucleotide sequence: TGTGCCAGCAGCACTGAGACGCAAAGGACTAGCGGGAGGAGTGAGCAGTTCTTC. The V call is TRBV5-6, the J call TRBJ2-1, with 14 bases that match TRBD2. Germline V CDR1 and CDR2: SGHDT, YYEEEE. V lost 4 bases, J lost 9 bases, and 15 bases stayed unmatched. There are 18 residues in the CDR3.

The V and J genes are TRBV10-3 and TRBJ1-1, with 7 positions matching TRBD1. Per germline, CDR1 ENHRY and CDR2 SYGVKD. CDR3 size: 15 residues. With 4 bases clipped from V and 1 base from J, the junction kept 6 bases outside the gene matches. The CDR3 here is CAISVEGQKNTEAFF. The CDR3 DNA follows: TGTGCCATCAGTGTGGAGGGACAGAAGAACACTGAAGCTTTCTTT.

The chain employs TRBV28 and TRBJ1-4; the D gene is possibly TRBD1 (5 bases). The CDR3 is made up of 14 amino acids. Trimming stripped 5 bases from V and 8 bases from J, with 15 bases between. Looked up from germline, CDR1 is MDHEN and CDR2 is SYDVKM. The DNA for the CDR3 is TGTGCCAGCAGTCCCCGTGGGGCGGACGAAAAACTGTTTTTT. The encoded protein is CASSPRGADEKLFF. Complete variable domain (other parts from reference TRBV28 and TRBJ1-4): DVKVTQSSRYLVKRTGEKVFLECVQDMDHENMFWYRQDPGLGLRLIYFSYDVKMKEKGDIPEGYSVSREKKERFSLILESASTNQTSMYLCASSPRGADEKLFFGSGTQLSVL.